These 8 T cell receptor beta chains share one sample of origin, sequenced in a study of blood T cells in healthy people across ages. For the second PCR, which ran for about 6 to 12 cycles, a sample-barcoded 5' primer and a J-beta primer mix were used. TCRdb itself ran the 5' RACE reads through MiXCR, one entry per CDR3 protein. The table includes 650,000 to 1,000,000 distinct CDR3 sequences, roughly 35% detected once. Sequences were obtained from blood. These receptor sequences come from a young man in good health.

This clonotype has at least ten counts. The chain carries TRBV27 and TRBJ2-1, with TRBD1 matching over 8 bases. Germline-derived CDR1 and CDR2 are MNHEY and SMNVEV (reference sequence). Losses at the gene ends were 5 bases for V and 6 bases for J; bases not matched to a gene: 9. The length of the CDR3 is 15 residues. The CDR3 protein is CASSHRQGIRNEQFF. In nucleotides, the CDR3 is TGTGCCAGCAGTCACCGACAGGGGATACGCAATGAGCAGTTCTTC.

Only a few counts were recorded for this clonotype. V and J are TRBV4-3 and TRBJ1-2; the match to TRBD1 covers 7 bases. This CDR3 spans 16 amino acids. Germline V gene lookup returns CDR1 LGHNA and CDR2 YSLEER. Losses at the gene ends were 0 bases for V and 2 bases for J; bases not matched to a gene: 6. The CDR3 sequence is CASSQEDRSVNYGYTF. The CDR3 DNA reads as TGCGCCAGCAGCCAAGAGGACAGGAGCGTGAACTATGGCTACACCTTC.

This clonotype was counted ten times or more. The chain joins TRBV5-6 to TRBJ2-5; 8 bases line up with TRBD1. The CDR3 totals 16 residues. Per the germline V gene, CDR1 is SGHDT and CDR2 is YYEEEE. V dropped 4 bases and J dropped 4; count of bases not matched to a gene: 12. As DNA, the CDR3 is TGTGCCAGCAGCGGACAGGGATGGCCCAACCTAGAGACCCAGTACTTC. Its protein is CASSGQGWPNLETQYF.

Here the CDR3 DNA reads TGTGCCAGCAGCCCGGGGCGAGGGGACATTCAGTACTTC. Translation: CASSPGRGDIQYF. The rearrangement uses TRBV6-2 or TRBV6-3 and TRBJ2-4; D might be TRBD1 or TRBD2, each matching 5 bases. Germline CDR1 is MNHEY and CDR2 is SVGEGT. Deletions cut 6 bases from V and 8 bases from J, with 14 bases between. This CDR3 has 13 residues.

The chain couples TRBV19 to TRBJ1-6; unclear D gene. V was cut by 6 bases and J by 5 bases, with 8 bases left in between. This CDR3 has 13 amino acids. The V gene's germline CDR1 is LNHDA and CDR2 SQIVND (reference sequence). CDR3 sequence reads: CASRASNNSPLHF. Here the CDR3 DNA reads TGTGCCAGTAGGGCCAGCAATAATTCACCCCTCCACTTT.

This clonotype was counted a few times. The CDR3 bases are TGTGCCAGCAGCCCCGGACTAGTCTCCGGGGAGCTGTTTTTT. Amino acids: CASSPGLVSGELFF. This chain uses TRBV6-2 or TRBV6-3 with TRBJ2-2, with TRBD2 identical over 7 bases. Germline assignment: CDR1 MNHEY and CDR2 SVGEGT. The CDR3 consists of 14 residues. V trimming: 6 bases; J trimming: 6 bases; junction bases outside the gene matches: 7.

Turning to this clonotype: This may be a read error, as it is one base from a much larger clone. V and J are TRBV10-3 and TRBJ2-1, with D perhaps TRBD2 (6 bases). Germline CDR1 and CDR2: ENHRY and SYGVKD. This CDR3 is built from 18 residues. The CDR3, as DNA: TGTGTCACCGGGGGAGGTGGGGAGTTAATAATATCCTACAATGAGCAGTTCTTC. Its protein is CVTGGGGELIISYNEQFF.

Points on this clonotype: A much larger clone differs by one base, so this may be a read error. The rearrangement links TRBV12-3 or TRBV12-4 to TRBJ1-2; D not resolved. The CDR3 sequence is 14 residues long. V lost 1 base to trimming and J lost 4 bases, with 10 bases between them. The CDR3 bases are TGTGCCAGCAGTTTAGGGCGGCTAACCTATGGCTACACCTTC. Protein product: CASSLGRLTYGYTF.